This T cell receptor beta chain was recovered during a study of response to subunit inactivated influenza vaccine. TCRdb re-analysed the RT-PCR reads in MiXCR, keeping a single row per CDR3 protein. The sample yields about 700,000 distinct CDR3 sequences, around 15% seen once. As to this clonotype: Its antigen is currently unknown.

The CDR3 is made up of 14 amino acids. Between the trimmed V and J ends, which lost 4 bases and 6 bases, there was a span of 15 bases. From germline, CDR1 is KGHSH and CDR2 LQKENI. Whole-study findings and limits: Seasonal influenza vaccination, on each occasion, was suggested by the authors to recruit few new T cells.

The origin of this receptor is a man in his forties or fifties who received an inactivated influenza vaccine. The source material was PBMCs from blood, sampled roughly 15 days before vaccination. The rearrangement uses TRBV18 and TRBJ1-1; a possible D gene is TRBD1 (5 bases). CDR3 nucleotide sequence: TGTGCCAGCTCACTACAGGACGGTGGGGCTGAAGCTTTCTTT. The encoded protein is CASSLQDGGAEAFF.